These 11 T cell receptor beta chains were all obtained from the same sample, sequenced in a study of lymphopenia after photon versus proton radiotherapy. This table comes from immunoSEQ multiplex PCR, and its TCRdb copy is limited to in-frame clones, with some not included. The top ten hold around 47% of the sample, which has around 30,000 clones, roughly 89% seen once. Sequencing used peripheral blood, obtained from a patient treated with proton-based radiotherapy. These TCRs come from a woman aged 55 to 70 with cholangiocarcinoma. Some clones in this sample may be carry-over from other donors' samples.

This sequence joins TRBV19 and TRBJ1-1; weak D call: TRBD1 (6 bases). The length of the CDR3 is 15 residues. Germline values: CDR1 LNHDA, CDR2 SQIVND (reference sequence). Trimming took 6 bases from V and 1 from J, leaving 15 bases between them. CDR3 sequence reads: CASRVDRYGNTEAFF. CDR3 DNA: TGTGCCAGTAGAGTTGACAGGTACGGGAACACTGAAGCTTTCTTT.

The genes are TRBV2 and TRBJ2-3; D uncertain. This CDR3 contains 15 residues. CDR1 is SNHLY, CDR2 FYNNEI, per germline. The V and J ends lost 5 bases and 1 base respectively, with 13 bases between them. The CDR3 region is CASSPGQARTDTQYF. CDR3 nucleotide sequence: TGTGCCAGCAGTCCGGGTCAGGCTCGCACAGATACGCAGTATTTT.

The rearrangement links TRBV2 to TRBJ2-5; the D gene is possibly TRBD2 (7 bases). Per the germline V gene, CDR1 is SNHLY and CDR2 is FYNNEI. This CDR3 is built from 15 residues. V lost 3 bases and J lost 0, with 11 bases in between. CDR3 nucleotide sequence: TGTGCCAGCAGTGACCGGGGGGCATACCAAGAGACCCAGTACTTC. Translated, it gives CASSDRGAYQETQYF.

This clone is large within its sample. The J gene is TRBJ2-1, the V gene TRBV7-3, with 9 nucleotides matching TRBD1. There are 15 residues in the CDR3. Germline V lookup: CDR1 SGHTA, CDR2 FQGTGA. V dropped 6 bases and J dropped 4; count of bases not matched to a gene: 7. The CDR3 DNA reads as TGTGCCAGCAGTACCGGGACAGGGACTTACAATGAGCAGTTCTTC. This sequence encodes CASSTGTGTYNEQFF.

The chain links TRBV25-1 to TRBJ1-2, with TRBD1 as a possible D gene (6 bases). V shed 5 bases and J shed 4 bases, with 14 bases lying between them. CDR1 is MGHDK, CDR2 SYGVNS, per germline. The CDR3 length is 14 residues. Written as DNA, the CDR3 is TGTGCCAGCAGTAGTTGGGGGCTGAGCTATGGCTACACCTTC. As protein: CASSSWGLSYGYTF.

This chain joins TRBV19 and TRBJ1-5, with 8 bases fitting TRBD1. Trimming at V came to 10 bases and at J to 5 bases, leaving 10 bases not matched to a gene. Germline V gene data show CDR1 as LNHDA and CDR2 as SQIVND (reference sequence). This CDR3 is 14 amino acids long. This CDR3 reads CATRGQDYYQPQHF. The CDR3 DNA sequence: TGTGCCACCAGGGGACAGGATTATTATCAGCCCCAGCATTTT.

This clone has a handful of counts. The chain carries TRBV15 and TRBJ1-2; D is perhaps TRBD1 (6 bases). The V gene's germline CDR1 is LNHNV and CDR2 YYDKDF (reference sequence). The CDR3 extends over 14 amino acids. Trimming removed 3 bases from V and 7 bases from J, with 15 bases in between. Written as DNA, the CDR3 is TGTGCCACCAGCAGGGGGGGGTCAGGGGCTGGCTACACCTTC. Its translation is CATSRGGSGAGYTF. The variable domain in full, completed from reference TRBV15 and TRBJ1-2, reads DAMVIQNPRYQVTQFGKPVTLSCSQTLNHNVMYWYQQKSSQAPKLLFHYYDKDFNNEADTPDNFQSRRPNTSFCFLDIRSPGLGDTAMYLCATSRGGSGAGYTFGSGTRLTVV.

The chain joins TRBV7-9 to TRBJ1-3, with D maybe TRBD1 (6 bases). V dropped 0 bases and J dropped 1 base, with 10 bases sitting between them. The germline V gene has CDR1 SEHNR and CDR2 FQNEAQ (reference sequence). This CDR3 spans 16 amino acids. CDR3 amino acids: CASSLAKDSSGNTIYF. The CDR3 region has the DNA TGTGCCAGCAGCTTAGCGAAGGACAGTTCTGGAAACACCATATATTTT.

The chain couples TRBV7-9 to TRBJ1-2; 9 bases agree with TRBD1. J lost 8 bases, V lost 5 bases, and 9 bases had no gene match. This CDR3 spans 14 amino acids. Germline loops: CDR1 SEHNR, CDR2 FQNEAQ (reference sequence). The CDR3 protein is CASSPGTGSDGYTF. In nucleotides, the CDR3 is TGTGCCAGCAGCCCCGGGACAGGGTCTGACGGCTACACCTTC.

V is TRBV9 and J is TRBJ2-3; D gene ambiguous. CDR3 size: 14 residues. The ends were cut back, 1 base at V and 4 bases at J, with 10 bases in the middle. CDR1 SGDLS and CDR2 YYNGEE come from the germline V gene. The CDR3 DNA follows: TGTGCCAGCAGCGTATCCGGCCACCCAGATACGCAGTATTTT. Its protein product is CASSVSGHPDTQYF. The complete variable domain, with remaining parts taken from reference TRBV9 and TRBJ2-3, reads DSGVTQTPKHLITATGQRVTLRCSPRSGDLSVYWYQQSLDQGLQFLIQYYNGEERAKGNILERFSAQQFPDLHSELNLSSLELGDSALYFCASSVSGHPDTQYFGPGTRLTVL.

This sequence joins TRBV18 and TRBJ1-2, with 7 positions matching TRBD1. The CDR3 covers 14 residues. Losses at the gene ends were 6 bases for V and 7 bases for J; bases not matched to a gene: 11. The V gene's germline CDR1 is KGHSH and CDR2 LQKENI. DNA of the CDR3: TGTGCCAGCTCTCAGGGGACAGCCCGACTTGGCTACACCTTC. The encoded protein is CASSQGTARLGYTF.